The 19 T cell receptor beta chains given below trace back to one sample, sequenced in a study of CD8 T cells in ankylosing spondylitis. A single record per CDR3 protein comes from TCRdb applying MiXCR to the 5' RACE reads. The data contain around 490,000 distinct CDR3 sequences, roughly 5.2% of them seen just once; the ten biggest clones take up approximately 4%. No antigens are known for them. Findings of the study overall: In ankylosing spondylitis blood, a motif of roughly eight highly homologous TCR beta variants appeared characteristic.

The source material was blood, either unsorted or a sorted T cell fraction (not recorded which). The origin of the receptors is a male donor with ankylosing spondylitis.

This clonotype was counted ten times or more. Here the CDR3 DNA reads TGTGCCAGCAGTGAAAAGGGCACCCCGGCGCCCCAGCATTTT. It specifies CASSEKGTPAPQHF. The chain combines TRBV2 with TRBJ1-5; D gene uncertain. From germline, CDR1 is SNHLY and CDR2 FYNNEI. The CDR3 consists of 14 residues. Trimming removed 2 bases at V and 9 bases at J, with 14 bases between.

This clonotype was detected many times. The chain is built from TRBV4-3 and TRBJ1-6; 7 bases fit TRBD1. The germline gives CDR1 LGHNA, CDR2 YSLEER. CDR3 length equals 17 residues. J lost 9 bases, V lost 0 bases, and 11 bases had no gene match. The CDR3 region has the DNA TGCGCCAGCAGCCAAGACTTAGGACAGGATTGGGGTTCACCCCTCCACTTT. It specifies CASSQDLGQDWGSPLHF.

This clonotype came up a few times. The chain employs TRBV20-1 and TRBJ2-5; D is ambiguous. Germline loops: CDR1 DFQATT, CDR2 SNEGSKA (reference sequence). Trimming shortened V by 5 bases and J by 4 bases, and 11 bases separated the two germline ends. The CDR3 spans 12 residues. Here the CDR3 reads CSAPPIGETQYF. CDR3 bases: TGCAGTGCTCCCCCGATAGGAGAGACCCAGTACTTC.

This clonotype was seen repeatedly, ten times or more. CDR3 nucleotide sequence: TGTGCCAGCAGTCGATGGGGACAGCCCCAGCATTTT. Amino acids: CASSRWGQPQHF. The genes are TRBV27 and TRBJ1-5; D gene uncertain. CDR3 length: 12 residues. The germline V and J ends were trimmed by 5 bases and 7 bases, with 9 bases remaining between them. CDR1 MNHEY and CDR2 SMNVEV come from the germline V gene (reference sequence).

This clonotype was seen ten or more times. This chain joins TRBV20-1 and TRBJ1-1; 8 bases match TRBD1. The V gene end was trimmed by 6 bases and the J gene end by 7 bases; junction bases not matched to a gene: 7. The CDR3 is 12 amino acids. Germline CDR1 is DFQATT and CDR2 is SNEGSKA (reference sequence). For the CDR3, the DNA is TGCAGTGCCATGTCCGACAGGGGTGAAGCTTTCTTT. Translated, it gives CSAMSDRGEAFF.

The rearrangement links TRBV11-2 to TRBJ2-3; 11 bases are a match to TRBD2. Germline trimming cut 1 base from V and 2 bases from J; bases unmatched to any gene: 8. Per germline, CDR1 SGHAT and CDR2 FQNNGV. CDR3 length equals 18 residues. CDR3 residues: CASSLALSGGGPTDTQYF. The CDR3 coding sequence is TGTGCCAGCAGCTTAGCTCTTAGCGGGGGGGGCCCCACAGATACGCAGTATTTT.

This clonotype was detected only a few times. CDR3 in amino acids: CASTSGGAGANVLTF. CDR3 DNA: TGTGCCAGCACCTCTGGAGGAGCTGGGGCCAACGTCCTGACTTTC. The chain joins TRBV12-3 or TRBV12-4 to TRBJ2-6; the D gene is possibly TRBD2 (5 bases). V dropped 7 bases and J dropped 2 bases, with 12 bases sitting between them. This CDR3 region has 15 residues.

This clonotype came up many times. The chain couples TRBV24-1 to TRBJ2-1; 9 positions match TRBD1. Germline CDR1 KGHDR, CDR2 SFDVKD. J was trimmed by 5 bases and V by 0 bases; bases with no gene match: 4. The CDR3 is 16 residues long. The CDR3: CATSDLTGTGHNEQFF. DNA of the CDR3: TGTGCCACCAGTGATTTGACCGGGACAGGGCACAATGAGCAGTTCTTC.

This sequence joins TRBV7-9 and TRBJ2-7; D perhaps matches TRBD1 (6 bases). V was trimmed by 3 bases and J by 5 bases, leaving 8 bases between them. Germline assignment: CDR1 SEHNR and CDR2 FQNEAQ (reference sequence). The CDR3 extends over 12 amino acids. CDR3 sequence: CASSLDSDEQYF. As DNA, the CDR3 is TGTGCCAGCAGCTTGGACAGCGACGAGCAGTACTTC.

The chain has TRBV7-6 and TRBJ2-1; 8 bases map to TRBD2. The V gene's germline CDR1 is SGHVS and CDR2 FNYEAQ. Trimming removed 5 bases from V and 7 bases from J; junction bases left unmatched: 10. This CDR3 spans 15 amino acids. CDR3 DNA: TGTGCCAGCAGCCCGGTACGGGGGGGAAAAAATGAGCAGTTCTTC. It is translated as CASSPVRGGKNEQFF.

This clonotype was recorded at least ten times. This rearrangement joins TRBV2 to TRBJ2-5; TRBD2 might be the D (6 bases). The germline V gene encodes CDR1 SNHLY and CDR2 FYNNEI. The CDR3 sequence is 13 residues long. Trimming pared 8 bases from V and 5 bases from J, leaving 15 bases between. The DNA for the CDR3 is TGTGCCAGCGGCGGGACTCGACAGGAGACCCAGTACTTC. As protein: CASGGTRQETQYF.

This clonotype was observed at least ten times. The V and J genes are TRBV20-1 and TRBJ1-1, with a weak D call TRBD1 (6 bases). The CDR3 is 14 residues long. V was cut by 0 bases and J by 4 bases, with 12 bases left in between. The V gene's germline CDR1 is DFQATT and CDR2 SNEGSKA (reference sequence). CDR3 coding DNA: TGCAGTGCTAGAGACTTACAGGGTGGCACTGAAGCTTTCTTT. This translates into CSARDLQGGTEAFF.

This clonotype has a count of ten or more. This chain connects TRBV5-1 to TRBJ2-3; 10 nucleotides align to TRBD2. From germline, CDR1 is SGHRS and CDR2 YFSETQ. This CDR3 contains 18 residues. The V and J ends lost 0 bases and 2 bases, in that order; junction bases with no gene match: 9. CDR3 in DNA: TGCGCCAGCAGCTTGGAACCTAGCGGGGGCCTACACACAGATACGCAGTATTTT. Protein: CASSLEPSGGLHTDTQYF.

This clonotype was seen ten or more times. The rearrangement uses TRBV2 and TRBJ2-3; maybe TRBD1 (6 bases). Germline V gene data show CDR1 as SNHLY and CDR2 as FYNNEI. The CDR3 extends over 14 amino acids. Between the trimmed V and J ends, which lost 3 bases and 6 bases, there was a span of 13 bases. CDR3: CASSDGQGLDTQYF. CDR3 coding DNA: TGTGCCAGCAGTGATGGCCAGGGGTTGGATACGCAGTATTTT.

This clonotype was observed many times. This chain links TRBV18 with TRBJ1-2, with TRBD1 matching over 7 bases. With 7 bases clipped from V and 1 base from J, the junction kept 6 bases outside the gene matches. CDR3 length: 14 residues. Germline V gene data show CDR1 as KGHSH and CDR2 as LQKENI. The CDR3 coding sequence is TGTGCCAGCTTACCGGGACAGCATAACTATGGCTACACCTTC. It encodes CASLPGQHNYGYTF. Complete variable domain (other parts from reference TRBV18 and TRBJ1-2): NAGVMQNPRHLVRRRGQEARLRCSPMKGHSHVYWYRQLPEEGLKFMVYLQKENIIDESGMPKERFSAEFPKEGPSILRIQQVVRGDSAAYFCASLPGQHNYGYTFGSGTRLTVV.

This clonotype was counted many times. The chain recombines TRBV5-6 with TRBJ2-2; D ambiguous. The CDR3 consists of 15 residues. CDR1 SGHDT and CDR2 YYEEEE come from the germline V gene. The V and J ends lost 0 bases and 2 bases respectively, with 8 bases between them. This CDR3 is CASSLVKDNTGELFF. In DNA form, the CDR3 reads TGTGCCAGCAGCTTGGTAAAGGATAACACCGGGGAGCTGTTTTTT.

This clonotype was seen many times. This chain links TRBV5-4 with TRBJ1-1; D is unresolved. Germline assignment: CDR1 SGHNT and CDR2 YYREEE (reference sequence). The CDR3 length is 13 residues. Trimming left V 4 bases short and J 0 bases short, with 7 bases between. The CDR3 DNA follows: TGTGCCAGCAGCCCGATGATGAACACTGAAGCTTTCTTT. Protein: CASSPMMNTEAFF.

This clonotype was observed many times. The chain combines TRBV28 with TRBJ2-7; 9 bases map to TRBD2. There are 17 residues in the CDR3. Germline loops: CDR1 MDHEN, CDR2 SYDVKM. Losses at the gene ends were 9 bases for V and 6 bases for J; bases not matched to a gene: 21. For the CDR3, the DNA is TGTGCCAGTAAATACTCCGGGGAACCGGGACTAGCCCGCGAGCAGTACTTC. Encoded protein: CASKYSGEPGLAREQYF. The variable domain in full, completed from reference TRBV28 and TRBJ2-7, reads DVKVTQSSRYLVKRTGEKVFLECVQDMDHENMFWYRQDPGLGLRLIYFSYDVKMKEKGDIPEGYSVSREKKERFSLILESASTNQTSMYLCASKYSGEPGLAREQYFGPGTRLTVT.

The chain combines TRBV30 with TRBJ2-7; D is unresolved. Germline assignment: CDR1 GTSNPN and CDR2 SVGIG (reference sequence). V gave up 3 bases and J gave up 0 bases, with 12 bases separating them. The CDR3 is 14 residues long. This CDR3 reads CAWRARFTSYEQYF. CDR3 coding DNA: TGTGCCTGGAGGGCTAGGTTTACCTCCTACGAGCAGTACTTC.